Listed below are T cell receptor beta chains from one sample, sequenced in a study of immune cell composition in non-small cell lung cancer. Some clones are missing from TCRdb's copy, which holds only in-frame ones; the method was immunoSEQ multiplex PCR. Among roughly 8,700 clones listed, 67% were seen once. The sequenced material came from non-adjacent lung tissue. All receptors come from a human donor with non-small cell lung cancer. Each CDR3 is given with its conserved first and last residue. Each record gives: J gene, V gene, D gene, clone size, CDR3 protein, CDR3 DNA. D genes are given only for firm matches. Only part of the rows carry a size: once, few, many, or a class if the clone is expanded.

TRBJ1-1	TRBV19	TRBD1	NA	CASSQDRGGNTEAFF	TGTGCCAGTAGTCAGGACAGGGGGGGCAACACTGAAGCTTTCTTT
TRBJ2-1	TRBV7-2	TRBD2	NA	CASRPGLAYNEQFF	TGTGCCAGCAGACCGGGACTAGCCTACAATGAGCAGTTCTTC
TRBJ2-6	TRBV29-1	NA	NA	CSVFPGGLTGANVLTF	TGCAGCGTTTTCCCAGGAGGGCTGACTGGGGCCAACGTCCTGACTTTC
TRBJ1-2	TRBV6-5	TRBD1	NA	CATVKGAGYTF	TGTGCCACGGTGAAGGGGGCGGGCTACACCTTC
TRBJ2-2	TRBV19	TRBD1	NA	CASSYGTEETGELFF	TGTGCCAGTAGTTACGGGACAGAAGAAACCGGGGAGCTGTTTTTT
TRBJ2-7	TRBV6-5	NA	NA	CASSYGGRHYEQYF	TGTGCCAGCAGTTATGGAGGGCGACACTACGAGCAGTACTTC
TRBJ1-1	TRBV14	NA	NA	CASSQVGGTSNTEAFF	TGTGCCAGCAGCCAAGTCGGAGGGACCTCGAACACTGAAGCTTTCTTT
TRBJ1-1	TRBV7-6	NA	few	CASSLGSGTEAFF	TGTGCCAGCAGCTTAGGATCGGGCACTGAAGCTTTCTTT
TRBJ2-7	TRBV29-1	TRBD1	NA	CSGRQGPYEQYF	TGCAGCGGGCGACAGGGCCCCTACGAGCAGTACTTC
TRBJ1-2	TRBV23-1	TRBD1	few	CAKVRGQSYGYTF	TGCGCCAAAGTAAGGGGGCAGAGCTATGGCTACACCTTC
TRBJ1-1	TRBV2	NA	NA	CASSIGSRNTEAFF	TGTGCCAGCAGCATCGGGAGTAGAAACACTGAAGCTTTCTTT
TRBJ1-1	TRBV7-8	TRBD1	NA	CASSSARGHTEAFF	TGTGCCAGCAGCTCAGCCAGGGGGCACACTGAAGCTTTCTTT
TRBJ2-4	TRBV27	TRBD1	NA	CASSPSRTGGSKNIQYF	TGTGCCAGCAGTCCCTCAAGGACAGGGGGCTCCAAAAACATTCAGTACTTC
TRBJ2-5	TRBV14	TRBD1	NA	CASSQAPETRDRRLETQYF	TGTGCCAGCAGCCAGGCGCCAGAGACCCGGGACAGGAGGTTAGAGACCCAGTACTTC
TRBJ1-1	TRBV4-1	TRBD1	few	CASSKQGENTEAFF	TGCGCCAGCAGCAAACAGGGGGAGAACACTGAAGCTTTCTTT
TRBJ2-2	TRBV5-1	TRBD1	NA	CASSLQGLGGELFF	TGCGCCAGCAGCTTACAGGGGCTGGGCGGGGAGCTGTTTTTT
TRBJ2-7	TRBV29-1	TRBD2	NA	CSVGEPSGHEQYF	TGCAGCGTTGGAGAGCCTAGCGGCCACGAGCAGTACTTC
TRBJ1-6	TRBV19	NA	few	CASRRQGNSPLHF	TGTGCCAGTAGGAGGCAGGGAAATTCACCCCTCCACTTT
TRBJ1-5	TRBV11-2	NA	NA	CASSGLNQPQHF	TGTGCCAGCAGCGGACTAAATCAGCCCCAGCATTTT
TRBJ1-1	TRBV7-8	NA	NA	CASSPGVGGVTEAFF	TGTGCCAGCAGCCCAGGGGTAGGGGGAGTCACTGAAGCTTTCTTT
TRBJ2-2	TRBV29-1	NA	NA	CSVTRAAANTGELFF	TGCAGCGTTACTAGGGCGGCGGCGAACACCGGGGAGCTGTTTTTT
TRBJ1-1	TRBV5-4	NA	NA	CASRLDSVISMNTEAFF	TGTGCCAGCAGACTGGACAGCGTCATATCGATGAACACTGAAGCTTTCTTT
TRBJ2-7	TRBV7-9	TRBD1	few	CASSPRDRAYEQYF	TGTGCCAGCAGCCCCCGGGACAGGGCCTACGAGCAGTACTTC
TRBJ2-6	TRBV7-6	NA	NA	CASSPAKTTLGANVLTF	TGTGCCAGCAGCCCAGCTAAGACAACACTTGGGGCCAACGTCCTGACTTTC
TRBJ2-1	TRBV15	TRBD2	NA	CATSSLRGGYNEQFF	TGTGCCACCAGCAGCTTGCGGGGGGGATACAATGAGCAGTTCTTC
TRBJ2-2	TRBV2	NA	few	CASCRLDTGELFF	TGTGCCAGCTGCAGGTTAGACACCGGGGAGCTGTTTTTT
TRBJ1-4	TRBV7-2	TRBD1	few	CASTSRQGGGEKLFF	TGTGCCAGCACCTCAAGACAGGGCGGTGGGGAAAAACTGTTTTTT
TRBJ2-7	TRBV27	TRBD2	NA	CASAGEKGNEQYF	TGTGCCAGCGCGGGGGAAAAGGGGAACGAGCAGTACTTC
TRBJ2-1	TRBV5-1	NA	NA	CASSRGGMEYNEQFF	TGCGCCAGCAGCAGGGGGGGGATGGAGTACAATGAGCAGTTCTTC
TRBJ2-7	TRBV5-1	NA	NA	CASKTLAGAYEQYF	TGCGCCAGCAAGACGCTAGCAGGGGCCTACGAGCAGTACTTC
TRBJ2-5	TRBV7-2	TRBD2	NA	CASSPGLVGETQYF	TGTGCCAGCAGCCCCGGACTAGTCGGAGAGACCCAGTACTTC
TRBJ1-2	TRBV2	NA	NA	CASTTQVDYGYTF	TGTGCCAGCACCACACAGGTTGACTATGGCTACACCTTC
TRBJ2-7	TRBV15	TRBD1	NA	CATSRDRQFYEQYF	TGTGCCACCAGCAGGGACAGGCAATTTTACGAGCAGTACTTC
TRBJ1-4	TRBV4-1	NA	few	CASSQEGHPNEKLFF	TGTGCCAGCAGCCAAGAGGGACACCCTAATGAAAAACTGTTTTTT
TRBJ2-7	TRBV4-3	TRBD1	NA	CASSRLARDRTYEQYF	TGCGCCAGCAGCCGATTAGCCCGGGACAGAACCTACGAGCAGTACTTC